These 25 T cell receptor beta chains came from one sample sequenced in a study of cytomegalovirus exposure and HLA in healthy donors. PCR was performed using 60 Vbeta and 13 Jbeta primers. TCRdb's table, derived via immunoSEQ multiplex PCR, lists solely in-frame clones and lacks some. In total, the table holds some 150,000 clones. What was sequenced was PBMCs. The receptors shown here come from a woman aged 18-29 years in good health and CMV-seronegative.

V and J are TRBV4-1 and TRBJ2-5; tentatively, D is TRBD1 (5 bases). The CDR3 spans 14 residues. Germline lookup yields CDR1 MGHRA and CDR2 YSYEKL. The germline V and J ends were trimmed by 6 bases and 4 bases, with 15 bases remaining between them. CDR3 bases: TGCGCCAGCAGTCCAGACAGTAACTCAGAGACCCAGTACTTC. This encodes CASSPDSNSETQYF.

CDR3 bases: TGCGCCAGCAGCTTGGGGGACAGGGCGTACGAGCAGTACTTC. The encoded protein is CASSLGDRAYEQYF. The chain couples TRBV5-1 to TRBJ2-7; the match to TRBD1 covers 9 bases. This CDR3 has 14 residues. Trimming removed 0 bases from V and 4 bases from J; junction bases left unmatched: 2. Per germline, CDR1 SGHRS and CDR2 YFSETQ.

The V and J genes are TRBV7-3 and TRBJ2-3, with 7 bases aligning to TRBD2. Germline V gives CDR1 SGHTA, CDR2 FQGTGA. The CDR3 spans 15 residues. V shed 1 base and J 4 bases; nucleotides not matched to a gene: 5. The CDR3 DNA reads as TGTGCCAGCAGCTTAAGGATAGCGGGTGCAGATACGCAGTATTTT. This translates into CASSLRIAGADTQYF.

The chain employs TRBV4-2 and TRBJ2-5; 8 bases agree with TRBD2. The end of the DNA is better explained by TRBJ2-7, so the J call may be wrong. This CDR3 region has 15 residues. The germline V gene encodes CDR1 LGHNA and CDR2 YNFKEQ. The CDR3 spells CASSQSPGGPYEQYF. The CDR3 region has the DNA TGTGCCAGCAGCCAATCCCCGGGAGGGCCCTACGAGCAGTACTTC.

The CDR3 region has the DNA TGTGCCACGGGTACAGGGGGCAGTCAGCCCCAGCATTTT. Translation: CATGTGGSQPQHF. The rearrangement links TRBV15 to TRBJ1-5, with TRBD1 matching over 9 bases. CDR1 LNHNV and CDR2 YYDKDF come from the germline V gene (reference sequence). The CDR3 sequence is 13 residues long. The junction had 6 bases not matched to a gene; V was cut back by 9 bases and J by 6 bases.

For the CDR3, the DNA is TGTGCCTGGTTGGGGGACAGGGGGTACACTGAAGCTTTCTTT. Its translation is CAWLGDRGYTEAFF. This rearrangement joins TRBV30 to TRBJ1-1, with 11 nucleotides matching TRBD1. With V trimmed by 5 bases and J by 3 bases, 5 bases remained unmatched. Per germline, CDR1 GTSNPN and CDR2 SVGIG (reference sequence). The CDR3 extends over 14 amino acids.

The chain links TRBV6-5 to TRBJ2-7, with 7 bases matching TRBD1. The V and J ends lost 6 bases and 0 bases, in that order; junction bases with no gene match: 5. CDR1 and CDR2 from the germline V gene are MNHEY and SVGAGI. The CDR3 extends over 14 amino acids. CDR3 in DNA: TGTGCCAGCAGGCCGACAGGGAGCTCCTACGAGCAGTACTTC. This translates into CASRPTGSSYEQYF.

V usage is TRBV19 and J usage is TRBJ2-2; a weak D match, TRBD2 (6 bases). The V gene lost 8 bases and the J gene lost 3 bases, with 13 bases spanning the gap. Per the germline V gene, CDR1 is LNHDA and CDR2 is SQIVND (reference sequence). The CDR3 consists of 14 residues. DNA for the CDR3: TGTGCCAGTTCCCTGCGGGGTGACACCGGGGAGCTGTTTTTT. Translating it yields CASSLRGDTGELFF.

This chain uses TRBV18 with TRBJ1-4, with a weak D call TRBD1 (5 bases). Trimming shortened V by 2 bases and J by 0 bases, and 10 bases separated the two germline ends. The germline V gene encodes CDR1 KGHSH and CDR2 LQKENI. The CDR3 totals 16 residues. The CDR3 DNA follows: TGTGCCAGCTCACCATCCTACAGGACAACTAATGAAAAACTGTTTTTT. Its protein is CASSPSYRTTNEKLFF.

V usage is TRBV19 and J usage is TRBJ2-2; D uncertain. CDR3 size: 16 residues. Trimming removed 3 bases at V and 7 bases at J, with 18 bases between. From germline, CDR1 is LNHDA and CDR2 SQIVND (reference sequence). The DNA of the CDR3 is TGTGCCAGTAGTATCCCCCCATACGAGAAAATCGGGGAGCTGTTTTTT. It encodes CASSIPPYEKIGELFF.

The chain combines TRBV13 with TRBJ1-1; 7 bases fit TRBD1. This CDR3 comprises 14 residues. The V gene's germline CDR1 is PRHDT and CDR2 FYEKMQ (reference sequence). Trimming removed 3 bases from V and 5 bases from J; junction bases left unmatched: 6. Written as DNA, the CDR3 is TGTGCCAGCAGCTTTGGGACAGTTGGGACTGAAGCTTTCTTT. Translating it yields CASSFGTVGTEAFF.

The gene calls are TRBV4-1 and TRBJ2-5; D is uncertain. V was shortened by 2 bases and J by 4 bases, with 5 bases between the two germline ends. Germline V CDR1 and CDR2: MGHRA, YSYEKL. The CDR3 runs 12 residues. The CDR3 nucleotides read TGCGCCAGCAGCCAAATTCGAGAGACCCAGTACTTC. It translates to CASSQIRETQYF.

CDR3: CASQDGSSYEQYV. The CDR3 region has the DNA TGTGCCAGCCAAGACGGGAGCTCCTACGAGCAGTACGTC. The rearrangement uses TRBV11-2 and TRBJ2-7, with TRBD2 as a possible D gene (6 bases). V lost 8 bases and J lost 0, with 11 bases in between. The length of the CDR3 is 13 residues. Germline CDR1 SGHAT, CDR2 FQNNGV.

The gene calls are TRBV10-2 and TRBJ2-5; no firm D call. V was shortened by 6 bases and J by 3 bases, with 17 bases between the two germline ends. Germline CDR1 is WSHSY and CDR2 is SAAADI. This CDR3 contains 15 residues. The CDR3 region is CASSGLRAFKETQYF. The CDR3 DNA follows: TGCGCCAGCAGCGGATTGAGAGCGTTCAAAGAGACCCAGTACTTC.

The chain is built from TRBV15 and TRBJ1-1, with D maybe TRBD1 (5 bases). CDR1 is LNHNV and CDR2 is YYDKDF in the germline V gene (reference sequence). Trimming shortened V by 0 bases and J by 4 bases, and 15 bases separated the two germline ends. The length of the CDR3 is 16 residues. The CDR3 is CATSRDFPFQGTEAFF. CDR3 nucleotide sequence: TGTGCCACCAGCAGAGATTTTCCCTTCCAGGGCACTGAAGCTTTCTTT.

The chain joins TRBV29-1 to TRBJ2-2; TRBD2 is a possible D gene (6 bases). CDR1 and CDR2 from the germline V gene are SQVTM and ANQGSEA. This CDR3 comprises 14 residues. The germline V and J ends were trimmed by 6 bases and 4 bases, with 15 bases remaining between them. CDR3 in amino acids: CSVGGGPGTGELFF. CDR3 DNA: TGCAGCGTGGGCGGAGGGCCGGGCACCGGGGAGCTGTTTTTT.

The chain joins TRBV11-2 to TRBJ2-1; 13 positions match TRBD2. The CDR3 runs 18 residues. CDR1 is SGHAT, CDR2 FQNNGV, per germline. V trimming: 4 bases; J trimming: 7 bases; junction bases outside the gene matches: 13. The CDR3 spells CASSYTIYGTSGVNEQFF. Written as DNA, the CDR3 is TGTGCCAGCAGCTACACTATTTACGGGACTAGCGGGGTTAATGAGCAGTTCTTC.

The genes are TRBV29-1 and TRBJ1-4; perhaps TRBD1 as D (5 bases). CDR3 size: 15 residues. Germline assignment: CDR1 SQVTM and CDR2 ANQGSEA. With 3 bases removed from V and 9 bases from J, the gap between germline ends came to 20 bases. CDR3 sequence reads: CSVDPGSTPFKKLFF. The CDR3 region has the DNA TGCAGCGTTGACCCAGGGTCAACCCCCTTTAAAAAACTGTTTTTT.

V is TRBV29-1 and J is TRBJ2-5, with D uncertain. This CDR3 spans 12 amino acids. Germline CDR1 SQVTM, CDR2 ANQGSEA. Deletions cut 2 bases from V and 2 bases from J, with 6 bases between. This chain's CDR3 is CSVELLQETQYF. The CDR3 DNA reads TGCAGCGTTGAATTACTGCAAGAGACCCAGTACTTC.

The rearrangement links TRBV11-2 to TRBJ2-1; 7 bases are a match to TRBD2. Unmatched junction bases numbered 7, after V lost 0 bases and J lost 5 bases. Germline V lookup: CDR1 SGHAT, CDR2 FQNNGV. CDR3 length: 16 amino acids. In DNA, the CDR3 is TGTGCCAGCAGCTTAGATTTTATAGCGGGTAACAATGAGCAGTTCTTC. Translating gives CASSLDFIAGNNEQFF. Full variable domain (outside the CDR3, taken from reference TRBV11-2 and TRBJ2-1): EAGVAQSPRYKIIEKRQSVAFWCNPISGHATLYWYQQILGQGPKLLIQFQNNGVVDDSQLPKDRFSAERLKGVDSTLKIQPAKLEDSAVYLCASSLDFIAGNNEQFFGPGTRLTVL.

The chain is built from TRBV11-2 and TRBJ1-1; unclear D gene. V dropped 3 bases and J dropped 3 bases, with 8 bases sitting between them. This CDR3 is 13 amino acids long. Germline-derived CDR1 and CDR2 are SGHAT and FQNNGV. The CDR3 sequence: CASSFNADTEAFF. The DNA for the CDR3 is TGTGCCAGCAGCTTTAATGCGGACACTGAAGCTTTCTTT.

This chain uses TRBV6-1 with TRBJ2-1; weak D call: TRBD2 (6 bases). CDR3 length: 13 amino acids. The germline V gene has CDR1 MNHNS and CDR2 SASEGT. Trimming pared 5 bases from V and 4 bases from J, leaving 9 bases between. The CDR3 spells CASSFSGYNEQFF. CDR3 nucleotides: TGTGCCAGCAGTTTTAGCGGATACAATGAGCAGTTCTTC.

V is TRBV5-1 and J is TRBJ1-2; D is undetermined. CDR1 and CDR2 (germline): SGHRS, YFSETQ. The CDR3 is 16 residues long. V lost 0 bases to trimming and J lost 3 bases, with 15 bases between them. The CDR3 protein is CASSLDGPRSDYGYTF. The CDR3 coding sequence is TGCGCCAGCAGCTTGGATGGGCCGCGATCGGACTATGGCTACACCTTC.

In regard to this clone: Other DNA sequences in the same sample also yield this CDR3. This chain uses TRBV2 with TRBJ2-5; D is unresolved. V was cut by 4 bases and J by 3 bases, with 3 bases left in between. The CDR3 has 11 amino acids. Germline V gives CDR1 SNHLY, CDR2 FYNNEI. CDR3 region: CASSGEETQYF. The DNA of the CDR3 is TGTGCCAGCAGTGGAGAAGAGACCCAGTACTTC.

The chain carries TRBV15 and TRBJ2-1, with D perhaps matching TRBD2 (6 bases). The CDR3 runs to 16 residues. Germline V gene data show CDR1 as LNHNV and CDR2 as YYDKDF (reference sequence). Trimming took 0 bases from V and 4 from J, leaving 13 bases between them. The CDR3 spells CATSRDRLAEYNEQFF. CDR3 DNA: TGTGCCACCAGCAGAGATCGGTTAGCGGAGTACAATGAGCAGTTCTTC.